This T cell receptor beta chain was documented in a study of T cell responses to AZD1222 COVID-19 vaccine. About the study: Pooled samples include second doses given at about 4 or 12 weeks.

Using immunoSEQ multiplex PCR, the repertoire was profiled, and TCRdb retains in-frame clones only, with some absent. The sample has 100,000 or so clones, 87% seen once. With respect to this clone: Its matching antigen is unknown.

V shed 5 bases, J shed 4 bases, and the junction held 10 bases outside the gene matches. The CDR3 runs to 15 residues. The germline CDR1 and CDR2 sequences are SGHAT and FQDESV (reference sequence). Overall study findings and caveats: Only a handful of AZD1222 recipients, more than five in all, had baseline seropositivity. Breadth and depth of Spike-specific TCRs rose after two AZD1222 doses. Females outnumbered males among donors, who were mostly white British; clonal diversity was possibly underestimated.

The origin of this receptor is an adult in good health. This specimen was peripheral blood, taken on day 0 of AZD1222 vaccination. The chain carries TRBV11-1 and TRBJ1-2; 7 bases map to TRBD1. CDR3 in amino acids: CASSQTGTVGYGYTF. CDR3 coding DNA: TGTGCCAGCAGCCAAACCGGGACAGTGGGCTATGGCTACACCTTC.